Below, 5 T cell receptor beta chains from the same sample are listed, as sequenced in a study of blood T cell repertoires in COVID-19. This table comes from immunoSEQ multiplex PCR, and its TCRdb copy is limited to in-frame clones, with some not included. This table has about 190,000 clones, more than 75% appearing once. The specimen was PBMCs or T cells enriched from blood (not recorded which). The receptor source for this set is a woman aged 50 to 65 with acute COVID-19.

V gene TRBV2 combines with J gene TRBJ1-2; D may be TRBD1 (6 bases). Germline V gene sequence: CDR1 SNHLY, CDR2 FYNNEI. Trimming cost V 8 bases and J 0 bases, with 16 bases left between them. CDR3 length: 15 residues. CDR3 region: CASETGLRANYGYTF. The CDR3 DNA follows: TGTGCCAGCGAGACAGGCCTGAGAGCTAACTATGGCTACACCTTC.

The chain carries TRBV7-2 and TRBJ2-1; the match to TRBD2 covers 9 bases. CDR3 length: 15 amino acids. V was pared by 5 bases and J by 7 bases, with 9 bases of the junction left unmatched. The V gene's germline CDR1 is SGHTA and CDR2 FQGNSA. CDR3: CASSQRSGGRNEQFF. The CDR3 DNA is TGTGCCAGCAGCCAACGGAGCGGGGGGAGGAATGAGCAGTTCTTC. Complete variable domain (other parts from reference TRBV7-2 and TRBJ2-1): GAGVSQSPSNKVTEKGKDVELRCDPISGHTALYWYRQSLGQGLEFLIYFQGNSAPDKSGLPSDRFSAERTGGSVSTLTIQRTQQEDSAVYLCASSQRSGGRNEQFFGPGTRLTVL.

This chain links TRBV11-2 with TRBJ2-5, with 8 nucleotides matching TRBD1. The junction had 7 bases not matched to a gene; V was cut back by 5 bases and J by 5 bases. From germline, CDR1 is SGHAT and CDR2 FQNNGV. The CDR3 is made up of 14 amino acids. The CDR3: CASSGQGRQETQYF. In nucleotides, the CDR3 is TGTGCCAGCAGCGGACAGGGTCGTCAGGAGACCCAGTACTTC.

This chain uses TRBV7-2 with TRBJ1-2; the D is unclear. The V gene lost 1 base and the J gene lost 7 bases, with 7 bases spanning the gap. Germline CDR1 is SGHTA and CDR2 is FQGNSA. CDR3 length equals 12 residues. The CDR3 loop is CASSLGASGYTF. The CDR3 DNA is TGTGCCAGCAGCTTAGGGGCAAGTGGCTACACCTTC.

The rearrangement joins TRBV9 to TRBJ2-3, with 7 bases matching TRBD1. The CDR3 totals 15 residues. Germline CDR1 reads SGDLS; CDR2 reads YYNGEE. V was pared by 4 bases and J by 4 bases, with 9 bases of the junction left unmatched. CDR3 residues: CASSPRYRGADTQYF. The CDR3, as DNA: TGTGCCAGCAGCCCCCGGTACAGGGGAGCAGATACGCAGTATTTT.